This T cell receptor beta chain originates from a study of blood T cell repertoires in COVID-19. Study details: COVID-19 samples, acute and convalescent, were from the United States, Italy and Spain. PBMCs, B-cell-depleted T cells, or T cells were the source of the cDNA or gDNA that made up the material.

In the original processing: Reference gene primer amplification in the assay estimated nucleated cell counts. Produced via immunoSEQ multiplex PCR; TCRdb's table is partial and in-frame only. V and J calls and clone size are those listed in that table; D and trimming were worked out from the DNA. The sample lists roughly 440,000 clones; about 91% were seen once. Seattle patient enrollment occurred during active infection, with longitudinal follow-up thereafter. CDR3 length equals 13 residues. CDR1 SNHLY and CDR2 FYNNEI come from the germline V gene. Between the trimmed V and J ends, which lost 7 bases and 0 bases, there was a span of 7 bases.

The sequence was obtained from a woman aged 50 to 65 with COVID-19, enrolled during active disease. The sequencing input was peripheral blood. The chain uses TRBV2 and TRBJ2-1; tentative D call: TRBD1 (5 bases). The CDR3 DNA reads as TGTGCCAGCACCCAGGGCTCCTACAATGAGCAGTTCTTC. It specifies CASTQGSYNEQFF.